Listed here are 6 T cell receptor beta chains from one sample, sequenced in a study of patients and donors after allogeneic stem cell transplantation. Each CDR3 protein gets one entry after TCRdb re-called the RT-PCR reads with MiXCR. This table holds about 200,000 distinct CDR3 sequences, less than 45% found once. Sample: blood, either unsorted or a sorted T cell fraction (not recorded which). The receptors derive from a human donor who was either an allogeneic HSCT recipient or a stem cell or donor lymphocyte infusion donor (not recorded which). It is not recorded whose cells these are; they may come from a transplant donor.

The genes are TRBV12-3 or TRBV12-4 and TRBJ2-2; possible D gene TRBD2, 6 bases. The CDR3 spans 18 residues. Trimming took off 4 bases at V and 4 bases at J, with 22 bases between the two ends. The CDR3 coding sequence is TGTGCCAGCAGTTCTCCAACCTCGACTAGTCGGAGCACCGGGGAGCTGTTTTTT. It is translated as CASSSPTSTSRSTGELFF.

The CDR3 region is CASSVTGQGGYNEQFF. The CDR3 region has the DNA TGTGCCAGCAGCGTAACCGGACAGGGAGGGTACAATGAGCAGTTCTTC. The chain recombines TRBV9 with TRBJ2-1, with a tentative D call TRBD1 (8 bases). This CDR3 spans 16 amino acids. V lost 1 base to trimming and J lost 4 bases, with 15 bases between them. Germline values: CDR1 SGDLS, CDR2 YYNGEE.

The chain combines TRBV6-2 or TRBV6-3 with TRBJ2-1, with 14 bases matching TRBD2. The trim removed 6 bases at V and 8 bases at J, leaving 12 bases unmatched. Germline lookup yields CDR1 MNHEY and CDR2 SVGEGT. The CDR3 runs 17 residues. The CDR3, as DNA: TGTGCCAGCAGCGACGGGACTAGCGGGAGTCGGATCGATGAGCAGTTCTTC. Amino acid sequence: CASSDGTSGSRIDEQFF.

V usage is TRBV12-3 or TRBV12-4 and J usage is TRBJ1-3; D gene unclear. V was shortened by 7 bases and J by 0 bases, with 7 bases between the two germline ends. This CDR3 region has 13 residues. CDR3 sequence: CASIHSSGNTIYF. Written as DNA, the CDR3 is TGTGCCAGCATCCACAGCTCTGGAAACACCATATATTTT.

The chain recombines TRBV5-1 with TRBJ2-1, with TRBD2 matching over 10 bases. The V segment lost 2 bases and the J segment 7 bases; nucleotides outside the gene matches: 6. CDR3 length: 15 residues. Germline V gene data show CDR1 as SGHRS and CDR2 as YFSETQ. Written as DNA, the CDR3 is TGCGCCAGCAGCTTTGAACTAGCGGGACGGAATGAGCAGTTCTTC. It yields the protein CASSFELAGRNEQFF.

The CDR3 loop reads CASSLGERGYNEQFF. In DNA, the CDR3 is TGCGCCAGCAGCTTGGGAGAGCGGGGGTACAATGAGCAGTTCTTC. The chain carries TRBV5-1 and TRBJ2-1, with 8 bases fitting TRBD2. The V gene's germline CDR1 is SGHRS and CDR2 YFSETQ. The ends lost 0 bases at V and 4 bases at J; junction bases unmatched: 3. This CDR3 spans 15 amino acids.